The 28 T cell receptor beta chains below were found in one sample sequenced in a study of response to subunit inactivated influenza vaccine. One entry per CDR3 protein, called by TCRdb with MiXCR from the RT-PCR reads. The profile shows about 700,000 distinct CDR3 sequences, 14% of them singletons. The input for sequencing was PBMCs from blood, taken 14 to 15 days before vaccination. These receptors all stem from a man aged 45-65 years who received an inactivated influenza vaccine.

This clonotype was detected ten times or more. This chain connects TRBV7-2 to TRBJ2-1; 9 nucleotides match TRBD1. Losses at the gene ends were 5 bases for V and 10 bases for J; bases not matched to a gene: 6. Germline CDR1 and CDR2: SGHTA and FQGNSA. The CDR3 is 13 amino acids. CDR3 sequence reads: CASSLNRGQEQFF. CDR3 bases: TGTGCCAGCAGCCTAAACAGGGGGCAAGAGCAGTTCTTC.

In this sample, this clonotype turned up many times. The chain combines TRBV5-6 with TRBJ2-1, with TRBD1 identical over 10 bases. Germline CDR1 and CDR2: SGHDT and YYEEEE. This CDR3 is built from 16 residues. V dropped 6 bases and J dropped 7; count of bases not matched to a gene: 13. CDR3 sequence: CASTIVGTGVINEQFF. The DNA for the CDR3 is TGTGCCAGCACCATTGTCGGGACAGGGGTAATTAATGAGCAGTTCTTC.

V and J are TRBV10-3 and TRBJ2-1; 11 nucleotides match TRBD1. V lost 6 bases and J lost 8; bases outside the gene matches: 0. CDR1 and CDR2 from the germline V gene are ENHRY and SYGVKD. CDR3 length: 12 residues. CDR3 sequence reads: CAIRGQGDEQFF. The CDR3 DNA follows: TGTGCCATCAGGGGACAGGGGGATGAGCAGTTCTTC.

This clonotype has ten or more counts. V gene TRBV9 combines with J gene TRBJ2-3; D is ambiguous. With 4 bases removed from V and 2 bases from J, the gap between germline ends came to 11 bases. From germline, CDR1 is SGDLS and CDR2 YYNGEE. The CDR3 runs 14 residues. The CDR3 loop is CASSSRLSTDTQYF. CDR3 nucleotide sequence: TGTGCCAGCAGCTCGCGGTTATCCACAGATACGCAGTATTTT. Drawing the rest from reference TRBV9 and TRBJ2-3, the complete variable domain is DSGVTQTPKHLITATGQRVTLRCSPRSGDLSVYWYQQSLDQGLQFLIQYYNGEERAKGNILERFSAQQFPDLHSELNLSSLELGDSALYFCASSSRLSTDTQYFGPGTRLTVL.

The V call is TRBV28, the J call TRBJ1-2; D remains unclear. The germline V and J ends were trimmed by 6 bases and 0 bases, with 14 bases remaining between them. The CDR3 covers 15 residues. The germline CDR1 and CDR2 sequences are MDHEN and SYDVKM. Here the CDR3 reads CASRPQVSPNYGYTF. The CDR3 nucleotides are TGTGCCAGCAGGCCGCAGGTGAGCCCTAACTATGGCTACACCTTC.

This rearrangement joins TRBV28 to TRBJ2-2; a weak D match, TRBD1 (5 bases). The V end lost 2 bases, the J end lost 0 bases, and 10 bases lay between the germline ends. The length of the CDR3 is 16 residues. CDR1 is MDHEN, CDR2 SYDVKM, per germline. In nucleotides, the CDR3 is TGTGCCAGCAGTTTAGACAGTTCCACGAACACCGGGGAGCTGTTTTTT. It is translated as CASSLDSSTNTGELFF.

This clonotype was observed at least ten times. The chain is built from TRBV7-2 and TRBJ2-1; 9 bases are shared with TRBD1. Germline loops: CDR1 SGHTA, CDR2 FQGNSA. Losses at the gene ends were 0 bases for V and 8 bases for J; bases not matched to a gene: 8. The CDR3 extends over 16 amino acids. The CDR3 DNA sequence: TGTGCCAGCAGCTTAGCGCAGGGACAGGGCCCCCATGAGCAGTTCTTC. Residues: CASSLAQGQGPHEQFF.

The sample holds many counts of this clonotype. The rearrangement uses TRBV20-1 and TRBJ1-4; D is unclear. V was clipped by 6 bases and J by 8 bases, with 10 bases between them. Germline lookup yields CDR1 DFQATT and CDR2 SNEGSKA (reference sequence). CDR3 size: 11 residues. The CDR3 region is CSARFSEKLFF. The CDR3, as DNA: TGCAGTGCCCGGTTCTCGGAAAAACTGTTTTTT.

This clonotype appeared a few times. CDR3 nucleotide sequence: TGTGCCAGCAATGATAATACTGAAGCTTTCTTT. Translating gives CASNDNTEAFF. The gene calls are TRBV28 and TRBJ1-1, with unresolved D. CDR1 is MDHEN and CDR2 is SYDVKM in the germline V gene. Trimming removed 7 bases at V and 5 bases at J, with 8 bases between. This CDR3 spans 11 amino acids.

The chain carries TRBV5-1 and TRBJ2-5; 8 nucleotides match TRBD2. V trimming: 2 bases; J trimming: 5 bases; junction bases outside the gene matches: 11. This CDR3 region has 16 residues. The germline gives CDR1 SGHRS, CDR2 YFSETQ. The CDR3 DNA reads TGCGCCAGCAGCTTCGTGCGGAGCGGGGGTTCCGAGACCCAGTACTTC. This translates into CASSFVRSGGSETQYF.

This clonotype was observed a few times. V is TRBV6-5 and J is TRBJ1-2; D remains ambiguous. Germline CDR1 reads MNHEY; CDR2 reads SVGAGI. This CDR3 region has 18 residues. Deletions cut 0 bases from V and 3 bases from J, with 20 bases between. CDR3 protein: CASSYSPGREENDYGYTF. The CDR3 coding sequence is TGTGCCAGCAGTTACTCCCCCGGACGGGAAGAAAACGACTATGGCTACACCTTC.

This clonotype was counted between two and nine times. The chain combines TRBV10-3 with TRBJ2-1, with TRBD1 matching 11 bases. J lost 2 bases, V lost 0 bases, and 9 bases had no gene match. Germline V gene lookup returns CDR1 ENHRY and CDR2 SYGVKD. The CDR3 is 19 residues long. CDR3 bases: TGTGCCATCAGTGAGTCGGACAGGGGGCTAACAATCGCCTACAATGAGCAGTTCTTC. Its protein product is CAISESDRGLTIAYNEQFF.

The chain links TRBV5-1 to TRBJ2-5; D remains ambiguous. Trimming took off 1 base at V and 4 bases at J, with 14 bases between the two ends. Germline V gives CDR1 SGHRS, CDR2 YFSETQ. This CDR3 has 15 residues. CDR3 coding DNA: TGCGCCAGCAGCTTGACTGAACAAAGTCGAGAGACCCAGTACTTC. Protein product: CASSLTEQSRETQYF. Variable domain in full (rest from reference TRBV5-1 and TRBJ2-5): KAGVTQTPRYLIKTRGQQVTLSCSPISGHRSVSWYQQTPGQGLQFLFEYFSETQRNKGNFPGRFSGRQFSNSRSEMNVSTLELGDSALYLCASSLTEQSRETQYFGPGTRLLVL.

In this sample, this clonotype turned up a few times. The CDR3 coding sequence is TGTGCCAGCAGTTTATGGCGCGGGGGGGCCCCGAGACCCAGTGGCCCCTACTTC. Translated: CASSLWRGGAPRPSGPYF. The gene calls are TRBV28 and TRBJ2-5; TRBD2 aligns across 9 bases. The CDR3 spans 18 residues. Looked up from germline, CDR1 is MDHEN and CDR2 is SYDVKM. Losses at the gene ends were 0 bases for V and 14 bases for J; bases not matched to a gene: 22.

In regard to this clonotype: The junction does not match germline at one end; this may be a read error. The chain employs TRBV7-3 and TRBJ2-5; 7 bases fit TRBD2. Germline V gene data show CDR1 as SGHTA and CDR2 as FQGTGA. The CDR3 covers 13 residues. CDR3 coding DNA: TGTGCCAGCAGCCGGGGGGTTCTGGAGACCGAGTACTTC. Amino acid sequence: CASSRGVLETEYF.

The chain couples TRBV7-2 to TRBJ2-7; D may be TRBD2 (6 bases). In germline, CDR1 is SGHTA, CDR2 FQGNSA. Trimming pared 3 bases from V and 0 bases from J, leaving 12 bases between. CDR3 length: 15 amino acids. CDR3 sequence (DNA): TGTGCCAGCAGCTTTTCGTGGCGGGGCTCCTACGAGCAGTACTTC. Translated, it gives CASSFSWRGSYEQYF.

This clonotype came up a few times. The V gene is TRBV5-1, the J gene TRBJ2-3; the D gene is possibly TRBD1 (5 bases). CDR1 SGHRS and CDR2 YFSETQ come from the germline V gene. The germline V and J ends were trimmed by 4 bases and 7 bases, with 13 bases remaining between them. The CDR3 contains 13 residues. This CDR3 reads CASSPPREYTQYF. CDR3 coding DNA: TGCGCCAGCAGCCCACCCAGGGAATATACGCAGTATTTT.

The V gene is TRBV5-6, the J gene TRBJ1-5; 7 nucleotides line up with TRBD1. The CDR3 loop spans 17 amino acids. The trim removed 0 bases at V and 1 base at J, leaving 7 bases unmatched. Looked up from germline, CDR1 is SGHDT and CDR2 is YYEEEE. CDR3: CASSLGRTGLSNQPQHF. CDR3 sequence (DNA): TGTGCCAGCAGCTTGGGGAGGACAGGACTGAGCAATCAGCCCCAGCATTTT.

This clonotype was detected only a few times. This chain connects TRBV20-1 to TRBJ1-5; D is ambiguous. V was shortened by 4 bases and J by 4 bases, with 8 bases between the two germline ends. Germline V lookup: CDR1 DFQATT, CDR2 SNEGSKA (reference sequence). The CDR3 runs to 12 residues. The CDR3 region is CSATTGNQPQHF. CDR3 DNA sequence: TGCAGTGCTACCACGGGTAATCAGCCCCAGCATTTT.

CDR3 nucleotides: TGTGCCAGCAGTGAAGACCTGGCTAGCGGGGGGCCTCAGTACTTC. Amino acid sequence: CASSEDLASGGPQYF. V gene TRBV6-1 combines with J gene TRBJ2-7, with 11 nucleotides matching TRBD2. The CDR3 spans 15 residues. Germline loops: CDR1 MNHNS, CDR2 SASEGT. V lost 1 base, J lost 10 bases, and 9 bases stayed unmatched.

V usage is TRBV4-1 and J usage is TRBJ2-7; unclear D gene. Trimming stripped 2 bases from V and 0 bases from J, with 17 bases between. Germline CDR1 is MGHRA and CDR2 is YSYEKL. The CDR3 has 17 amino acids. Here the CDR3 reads CASSQRIEWPLSYEQYF. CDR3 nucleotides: TGCGCCAGCAGCCAAAGGATCGAATGGCCACTCTCCTACGAGCAGTACTTC.

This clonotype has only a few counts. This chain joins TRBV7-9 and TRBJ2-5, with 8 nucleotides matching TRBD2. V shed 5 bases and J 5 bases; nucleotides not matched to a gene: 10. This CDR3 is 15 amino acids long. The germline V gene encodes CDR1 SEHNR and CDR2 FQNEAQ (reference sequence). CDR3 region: CASSPDGTSLETQYF. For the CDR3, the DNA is TGTGCCAGCAGCCCGGACGGGACTAGTTTGGAGACCCAGTACTTC.

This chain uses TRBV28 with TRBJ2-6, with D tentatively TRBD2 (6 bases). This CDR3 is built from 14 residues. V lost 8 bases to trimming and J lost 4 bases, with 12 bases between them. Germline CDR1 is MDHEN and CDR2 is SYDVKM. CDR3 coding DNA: TGTGCCAGCGCCGGGGGATCCGGGGCCAACGTCCTGACTTTC. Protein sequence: CASAGGSGANVLTF.

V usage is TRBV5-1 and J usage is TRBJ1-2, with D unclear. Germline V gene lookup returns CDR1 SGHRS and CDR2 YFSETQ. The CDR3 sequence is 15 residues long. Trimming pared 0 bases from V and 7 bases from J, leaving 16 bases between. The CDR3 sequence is CASSLGRADSGGYTF. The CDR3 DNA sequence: TGCGCCAGCAGCTTGGGACGAGCCGATTCTGGTGGCTACACCTTC.

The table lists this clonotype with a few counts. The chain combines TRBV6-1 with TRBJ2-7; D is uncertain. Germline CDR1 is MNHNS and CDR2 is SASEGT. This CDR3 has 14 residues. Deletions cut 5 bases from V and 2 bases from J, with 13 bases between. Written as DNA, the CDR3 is TGTGCCAGCAGTCAGCCCCCTTCGCCCTACGAGCAGTACTTC. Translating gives CASSQPPSPYEQYF.

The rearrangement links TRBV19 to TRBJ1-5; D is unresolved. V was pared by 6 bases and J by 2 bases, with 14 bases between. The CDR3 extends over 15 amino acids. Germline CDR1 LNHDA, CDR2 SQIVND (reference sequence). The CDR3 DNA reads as TGTGCCAGTAGACCAGAAAAGTTGGGCAATCAGCCCCAGCATTTT. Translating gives CASRPEKLGNQPQHF.

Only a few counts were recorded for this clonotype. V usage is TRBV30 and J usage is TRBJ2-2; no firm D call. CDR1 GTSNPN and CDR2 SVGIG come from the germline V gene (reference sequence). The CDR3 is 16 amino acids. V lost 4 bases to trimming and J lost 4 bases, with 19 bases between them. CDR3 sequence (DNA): TGTGCCTGGATCGCCGGCCCTAGGTTCTCCACCGGGGAGCTGTTTTTT. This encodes CAWIAGPRFSTGELFF.

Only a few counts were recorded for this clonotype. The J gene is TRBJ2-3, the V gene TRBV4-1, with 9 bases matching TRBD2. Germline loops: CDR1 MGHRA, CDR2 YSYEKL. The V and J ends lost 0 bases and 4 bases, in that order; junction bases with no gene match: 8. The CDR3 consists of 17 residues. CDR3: CASSQEGLAGFADTQYF. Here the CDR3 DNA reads TGCGCCAGCAGCCAAGAAGGGCTAGCGGGGTTTGCAGATACGCAGTATTTT.